The subject of this entry is one T cell receptor (beta chain). There is no known antigen for this receptor. Base qualities are missing; no much larger clone stands one base away. Library creation used the immunoSEQ multiplex PCR assay. TCR beta CDR3 sequencing was performed on DNA from the cultured, isolated CD4+ T cells. The source study handled its data this way. Non-productive TCR sequences were discarded, and reads were trimmed to the CDR3 region, with only CDR3s of 7 or more amino acids retained. Antigen-specific clonotypes were identified with the MANAFEST web app by comparing expansion in peptide wells against reference cultures. Positive clones required FDR<0.05 expansion versus reference and all other wells, odds ratio above 5, and frequency above 0.1% in two replicate wells. Cross-reactive clonotypes were defined as significantly expanded in SARS-CoV-2 spike wells and in at least one common cold coronavirus spike condition. CDR3 similarity was assessed by Levenshtein distance using the stringdist R package, and unrooted trees were constructed with ape in R 3.6.1. Held by TCRdb, this immuneACCESS table contains in-frame sequences only and omits some clones. Under half of the omission traces to an unresolved V gene where checked; the cause of the rest is unknown. The D gene and trimming were derived from the DNA, and the V and J assignments and clone size from that table. Across this sample there are around 28,000 clones, with around 79% seen only once. Roughly a fifth of the sample comes from the top ten.

The sample belongs to a study of vaccination effects on CD4 cells after COVID-19 (dated by TCRdb to 2022 to 2024). Broadly, across the study: Two doses of either the BNT162b2 or the mRNA-1273 mRNA SARS-CoV-2 vaccine were administered to participants. Pre-vaccine samples from a couple of convalescent patients were drawn 16 days and one week before the first dose, 142 and 148 days after COVID-19 diagnosis. In both COVID-19 convalescent patients and infection-naive vaccine recipients, the study compared SARS-CoV-2 spike-specific CD4+ TCR repertoires from before mRNA vaccination with those from after it. The full study included 10 COVID-19 convalescent patients and several SARS-CoV-2-naive healthy vaccine recipients. Cultures from other donors in the study were sequenced with the Oncomine TCR Beta short-read assay on an Illumina iSeq 100.

In the ViraFEST assay, PBMC were stimulated with viral peptide pools, and antigen-specific CD4+ T cell clonotypes were then identified by expansion using TCR sequencing. After approximately eleven days of culture, CD4+ T cells were isolated with the EasySep CD4+ T cell isolation kit. Convalescent patients had PCR-confirmed SARS-CoV-2 infection between March and December 2020, before Alpha, Beta and Delta variants emerged in the United States. Over 1.5 million PBMC per well were cultured with about 10 ug/ml peptides in IMDM containing 5% human AB serum, 8.5 to 10 IU/ml IL-2 and gentamicin. Half of the culture medium was replaced with fresh IL-2-containing medium on days 3 and 7. Each peptide stimulation condition was cultured in triplicate wells unless otherwise noted. PBMC were separated from whole blood using Ficoll-Paque Plus gradient centrifugation and were then either cryopreserved at -140C or used fresh. Overlapping peptide pools spanned the spike proteins of SARS-CoV-2 and the common cold coronaviruses HCoV-NL63, HCoV-OC43 and HCoV-229E. The QIAamp micro DNA kit was used to extract genomic DNA from the cultured CD4+ T cells.

Looking up the germline V gene yields CDR1 ENHRY and CDR2 SYGVKD. From cysteine to phenylalanine, the CDR3 is 14 amino acids long. Just CDR3 DNA is preserved here, 42 bases in frame from base 1. The junction shows trimming of 6 bases on V and 2 bases on J, plus 8 bases between the germline ends. The investigation overall reported the following: Only a small number of convalescent patients were included, and no early post-infection timepoints were available, which limited the study. At late post-vaccination timepoints, both infection-induced and vaccine-induced clones showed marked clonal contraction, consistent with waning T cell responses. In convalescent patients, the post-vaccine spike-reactive repertoire consisted mainly of new vaccine-induced clones, largely distinct from infection-induced clones.

The sample consisted of CD4+ T cells from PBMCs cultured with HCoV-NL63 spike peptides, taken before COVID-19 vaccination. This sample's cell subset or site label indicates: HCoV-NL63 spike overlapping peptide pool stimulation. The rearrangement joined TRBV10-3 to TRBJ2-6; a weak D assignment points to TRBD2 (5 bases agree). The sequence came from a human donor who had a prior SARS-CoV-2 infection. The DNA is TGTGCCATCAGGGGGAGTCCTGGGGCCAACGTCCTGACTTTC. Its protein product is CAIRGSPGANVLTF.